The sequence of this TCR beta chain was determined in a study of blood T cell repertoires in COVID-19. Study-level information: Spain, Italy and the United States supplied samples that represented acute and convalescent COVID-19. T cells, B-cell-depleted T cells, or PBMCs supplied cDNA or gDNA.

This study enrolled people aged about 18 to 90 from roughly 22 US geographic areas. Participants' reported clinical history set cohort assignment. The table came from immunoSEQ multiplex PCR; TCRdb's copy has only in-frame clones and leaves some out. The sample records 62,000 or so clones, approximately 81% being singletons. This clone has only one observation. The sample comprised PBMCs or T cells enriched from blood (not recorded which). This clonotype was sampled from a woman aged 40 to 50 with acute COVID-19.

CDR3 sequence (DNA): TGTGCCAGCAGTTACGGGGGACTAGCGACCTACAATGAGCAGTTCTTC. This gives the protein CASSYGGLATYNEQFF. The chain recombines TRBV6-5 with TRBJ2-1; 10 bases align to TRBD2. The CDR3 consists of 16 residues. V was pared by 2 bases and J by 2 bases, with 3 bases of the junction left unmatched. Germline assignment: CDR1 MNHEY and CDR2 SVGAGI.